Here is one T cell receptor (beta chain) with its context. The validation cohort, a group of over a hundred subjects, included the donors and was separate from the approximately 670-subject first cohort. This table comes from immunoSEQ multiplex PCR, and its TCRdb copy is limited to in-frame clones, with some not included. The sample shows a few hundred thousand clones, approximately 88% of them seen only once. This record belongs to a study of cytomegalovirus exposure and HLA in healthy donors. J was trimmed by 8 bases and V by 4 bases; bases with no gene match: 9. The V gene's germline CDR1 is SGDLS and CDR2 YYNGEE. This CDR3 is 15 amino acids long.

The specimen sequenced was PBMCs. The TCR originated in a woman in her twenties or thirties in good health and CMV-seropositive. J is TRBJ2-1 and V is TRBV9, with 10 bases matching TRBD1. The CDR3 sequence: CASSLQTGGIDEQFF. The CDR3 nucleotides read TGTGCCAGCAGCCTCCAGACAGGGGGCATCGATGAGCAGTTCTTC.